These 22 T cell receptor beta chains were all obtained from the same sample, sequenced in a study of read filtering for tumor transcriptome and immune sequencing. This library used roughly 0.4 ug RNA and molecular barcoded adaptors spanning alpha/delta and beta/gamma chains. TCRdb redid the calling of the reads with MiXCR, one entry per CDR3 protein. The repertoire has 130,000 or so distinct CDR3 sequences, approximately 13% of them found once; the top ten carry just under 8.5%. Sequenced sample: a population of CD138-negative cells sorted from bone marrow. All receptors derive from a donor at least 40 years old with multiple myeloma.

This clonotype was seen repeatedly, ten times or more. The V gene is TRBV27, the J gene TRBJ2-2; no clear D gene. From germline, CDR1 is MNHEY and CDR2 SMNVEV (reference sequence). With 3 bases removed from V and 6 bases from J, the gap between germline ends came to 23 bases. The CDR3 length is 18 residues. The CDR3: CASSFRFLAPGRAGELFF. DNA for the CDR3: TGTGCCAGCAGTTTTAGGTTTCTCGCTCCTGGTAGGGCCGGGGAGCTGTTTTTT.

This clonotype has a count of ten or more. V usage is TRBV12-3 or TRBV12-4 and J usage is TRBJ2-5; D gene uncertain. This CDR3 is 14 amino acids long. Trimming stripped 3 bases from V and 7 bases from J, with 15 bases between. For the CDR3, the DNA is TGTGCCAGCAGTTTCCGACCTAGTCTATTGACCCAGTACTTC. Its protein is CASSFRPSLLTQYF.

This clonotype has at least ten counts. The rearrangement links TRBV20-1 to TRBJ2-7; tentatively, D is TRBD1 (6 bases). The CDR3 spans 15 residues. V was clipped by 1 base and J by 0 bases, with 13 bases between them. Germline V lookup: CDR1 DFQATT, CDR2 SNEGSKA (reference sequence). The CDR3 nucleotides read TGCAGTGCTAGAGCAAGGGACACCTTCTCCTACGAGCAGTACTTC. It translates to CSARARDTFSYEQYF.

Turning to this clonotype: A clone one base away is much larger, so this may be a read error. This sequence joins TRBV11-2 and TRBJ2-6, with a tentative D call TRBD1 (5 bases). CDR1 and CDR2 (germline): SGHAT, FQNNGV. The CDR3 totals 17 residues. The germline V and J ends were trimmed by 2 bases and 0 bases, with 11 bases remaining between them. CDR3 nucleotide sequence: TGTGCCAGCAGCTTACCGGACACCCGCTCTGGGGCCAACGTCCTGACTTTC. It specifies CASSLPDTRSGANVLTF.

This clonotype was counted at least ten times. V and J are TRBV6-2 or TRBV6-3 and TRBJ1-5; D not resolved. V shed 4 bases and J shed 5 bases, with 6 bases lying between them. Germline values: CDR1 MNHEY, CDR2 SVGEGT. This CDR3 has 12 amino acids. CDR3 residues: CASSSVDQPQHF. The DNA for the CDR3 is TGTGCCAGCAGTTCAGTTGATCAGCCCCAGCATTTT.

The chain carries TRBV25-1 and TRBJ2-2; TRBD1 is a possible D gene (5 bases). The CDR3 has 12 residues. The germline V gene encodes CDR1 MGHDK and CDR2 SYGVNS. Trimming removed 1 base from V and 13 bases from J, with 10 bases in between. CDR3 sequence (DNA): TGTGCCAGCAGTGAATGGGGCCGAGGGCTGTTTTTT. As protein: CASSEWGRGLFF.

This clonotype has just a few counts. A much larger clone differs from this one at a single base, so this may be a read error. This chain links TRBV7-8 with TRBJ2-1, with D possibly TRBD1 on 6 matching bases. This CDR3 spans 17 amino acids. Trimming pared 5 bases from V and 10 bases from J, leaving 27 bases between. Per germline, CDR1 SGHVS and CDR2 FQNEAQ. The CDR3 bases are TGTGCCAGCAGCCCTGGGGCAGGGGCATCTAAAGTGACCGAGCAGTTCTTC. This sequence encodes CASSPGAGASKVTEQFF.

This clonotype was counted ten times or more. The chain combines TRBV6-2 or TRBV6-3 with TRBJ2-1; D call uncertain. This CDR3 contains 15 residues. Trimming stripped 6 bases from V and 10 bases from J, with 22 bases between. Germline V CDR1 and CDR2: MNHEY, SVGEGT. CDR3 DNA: TGTGCCAGCAGCCTACCTCCCCTAGGAAAGAAGGAGCAGTTCTTC. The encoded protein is CASSLPPLGKKEQFF.

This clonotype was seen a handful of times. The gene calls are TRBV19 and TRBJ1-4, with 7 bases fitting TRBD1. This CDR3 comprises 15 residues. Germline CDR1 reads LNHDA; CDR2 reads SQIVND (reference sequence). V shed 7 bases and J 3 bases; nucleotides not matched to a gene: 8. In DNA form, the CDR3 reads TGTGCCAGTATCGCACCCGGGACAGCTAATGAAAAACTGTTTTTT. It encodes CASIAPGTANEKLFF.

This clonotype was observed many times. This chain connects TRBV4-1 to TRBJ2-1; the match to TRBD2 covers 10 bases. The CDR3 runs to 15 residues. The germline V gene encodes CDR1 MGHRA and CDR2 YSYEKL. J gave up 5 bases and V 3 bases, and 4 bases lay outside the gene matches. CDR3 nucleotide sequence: TGCGCCAGCAGCCAGAGACTAGCGGGCAACAATGAGCAGTTCTTC. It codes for CASSQRLAGNNEQFF.

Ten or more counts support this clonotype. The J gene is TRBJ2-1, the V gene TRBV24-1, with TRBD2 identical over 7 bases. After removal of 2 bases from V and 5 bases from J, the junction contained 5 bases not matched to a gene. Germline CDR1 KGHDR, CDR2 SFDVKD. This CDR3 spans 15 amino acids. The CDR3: CATSDSSGVNNEQFF. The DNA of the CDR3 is TGTGCCACCAGTGATTCTAGCGGAGTCAACAATGAGCAGTTCTTC.

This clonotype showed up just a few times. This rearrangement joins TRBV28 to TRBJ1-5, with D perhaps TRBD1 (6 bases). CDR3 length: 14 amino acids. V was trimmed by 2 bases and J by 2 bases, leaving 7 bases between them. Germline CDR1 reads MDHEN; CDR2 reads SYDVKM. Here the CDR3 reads CASSLAGGNQPQHF. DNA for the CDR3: TGTGCCAGCAGTTTAGCAGGGGGCAATCAGCCCCAGCATTTT.

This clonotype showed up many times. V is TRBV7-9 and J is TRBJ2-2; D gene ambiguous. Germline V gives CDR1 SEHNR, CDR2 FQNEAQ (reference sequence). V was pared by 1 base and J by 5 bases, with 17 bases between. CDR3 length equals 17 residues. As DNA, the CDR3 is TGTGCCAGCAGCTTAGTGGTGGGGTCCGAACGGACCGGGGAGCTGTTTTTT. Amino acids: CASSLVVGSERTGELFF.

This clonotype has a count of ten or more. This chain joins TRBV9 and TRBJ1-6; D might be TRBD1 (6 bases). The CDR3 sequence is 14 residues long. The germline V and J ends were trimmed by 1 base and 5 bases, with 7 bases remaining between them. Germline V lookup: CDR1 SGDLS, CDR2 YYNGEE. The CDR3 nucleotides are TGTGCCAGCAGCGTACGGACAGATAATTCACCCCTCCACTTT. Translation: CASSVRTDNSPLHF.

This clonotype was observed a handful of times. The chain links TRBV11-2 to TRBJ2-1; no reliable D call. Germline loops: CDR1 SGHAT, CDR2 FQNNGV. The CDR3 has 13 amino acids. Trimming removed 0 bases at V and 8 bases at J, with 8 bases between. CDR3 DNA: TGTGCCAGCAGCTTAGAGGTTTACGATGAGCAGTTCTTC. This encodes CASSLEVYDEQFF.

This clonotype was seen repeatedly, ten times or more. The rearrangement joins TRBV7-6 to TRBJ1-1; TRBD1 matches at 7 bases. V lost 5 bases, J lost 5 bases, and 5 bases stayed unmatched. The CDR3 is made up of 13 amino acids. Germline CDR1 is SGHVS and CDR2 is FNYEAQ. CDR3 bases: TGTGCCAGCAGCCTGCACAGGGGAACTGAAGCTTTCTTT. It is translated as CASSLHRGTEAFF.

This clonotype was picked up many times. The CDR3 coding sequence is TGCGCCAGCAGCTTCTCTTACGGGGCCAACGTCCTGACTTTC. Its protein is CASSFSYGANVLTF. The chain links TRBV5-1 to TRBJ2-6, with D unresolved. The CDR3 loop spans 14 amino acids. The ends were cut back, 2 bases at V and 4 bases at J, with 7 bases in the middle. The germline V gene has CDR1 SGHRS and CDR2 YFSETQ.

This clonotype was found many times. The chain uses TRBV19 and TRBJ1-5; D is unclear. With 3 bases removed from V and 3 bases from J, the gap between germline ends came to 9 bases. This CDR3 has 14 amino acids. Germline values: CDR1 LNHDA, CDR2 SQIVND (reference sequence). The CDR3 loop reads CASSILQYNQPQHF. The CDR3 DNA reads TGTGCCAGTAGTATCTTACAGTACAATCAGCCCCAGCATTTT.

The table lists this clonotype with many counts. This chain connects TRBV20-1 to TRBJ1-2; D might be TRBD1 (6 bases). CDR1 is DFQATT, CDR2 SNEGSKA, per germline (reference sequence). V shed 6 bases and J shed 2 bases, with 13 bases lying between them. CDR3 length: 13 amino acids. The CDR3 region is CSALPGHNYGYTF. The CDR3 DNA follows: TGCAGTGCGCTTCCGGGACACAACTATGGCTACACCTTC.

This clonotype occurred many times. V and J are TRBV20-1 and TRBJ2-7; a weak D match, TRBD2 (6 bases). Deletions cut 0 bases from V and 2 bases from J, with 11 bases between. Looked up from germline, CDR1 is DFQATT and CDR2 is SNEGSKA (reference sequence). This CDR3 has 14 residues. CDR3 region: CSARDWDLPYEQYF. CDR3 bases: TGCAGTGCTAGAGATTGGGACTTACCCTACGAGCAGTACTTC.

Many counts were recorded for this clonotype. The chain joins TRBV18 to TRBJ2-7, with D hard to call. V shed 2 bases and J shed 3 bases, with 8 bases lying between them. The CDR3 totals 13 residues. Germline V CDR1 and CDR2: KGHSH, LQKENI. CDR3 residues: CASSPGSNYEQYF. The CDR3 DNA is TGTGCCAGCTCACCAGGGTCCAACTACGAGCAGTACTTC.

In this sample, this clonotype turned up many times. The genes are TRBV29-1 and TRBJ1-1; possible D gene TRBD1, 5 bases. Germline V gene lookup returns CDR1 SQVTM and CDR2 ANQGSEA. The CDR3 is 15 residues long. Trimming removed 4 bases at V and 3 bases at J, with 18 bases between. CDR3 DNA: TGCAGCGTTGTTTGGGAGAGGGGTTACGACACTGAAGCTTTCTTT. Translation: CSVVWERGYDTEAFF.